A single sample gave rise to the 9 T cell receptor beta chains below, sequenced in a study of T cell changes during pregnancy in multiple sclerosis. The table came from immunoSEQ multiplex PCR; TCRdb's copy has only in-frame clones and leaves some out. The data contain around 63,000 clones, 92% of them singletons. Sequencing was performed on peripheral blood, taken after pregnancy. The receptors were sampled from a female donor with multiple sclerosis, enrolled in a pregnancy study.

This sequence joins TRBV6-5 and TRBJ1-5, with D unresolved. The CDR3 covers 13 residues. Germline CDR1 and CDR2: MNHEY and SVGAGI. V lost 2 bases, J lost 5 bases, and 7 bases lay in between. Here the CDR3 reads CASSYDTYQPQHF. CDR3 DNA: TGTGCCAGCAGTTACGACACGTATCAGCCCCAGCATTTT.

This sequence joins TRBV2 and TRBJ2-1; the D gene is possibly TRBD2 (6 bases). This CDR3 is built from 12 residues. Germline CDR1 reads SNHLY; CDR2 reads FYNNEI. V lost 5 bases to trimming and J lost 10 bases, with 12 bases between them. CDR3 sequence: CASSQSGREQFF. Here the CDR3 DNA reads TGTGCCAGCAGTCAAAGCGGGCGGGAGCAGTTCTTC.

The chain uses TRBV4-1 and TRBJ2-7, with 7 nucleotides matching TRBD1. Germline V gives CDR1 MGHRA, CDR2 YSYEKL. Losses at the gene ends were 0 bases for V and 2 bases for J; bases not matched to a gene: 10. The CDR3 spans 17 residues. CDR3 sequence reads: CASSQERTGTETYEQYF. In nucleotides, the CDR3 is TGCGCCAGCAGCCAAGAAAGGACCGGGACAGAGACCTACGAGCAGTACTTC.

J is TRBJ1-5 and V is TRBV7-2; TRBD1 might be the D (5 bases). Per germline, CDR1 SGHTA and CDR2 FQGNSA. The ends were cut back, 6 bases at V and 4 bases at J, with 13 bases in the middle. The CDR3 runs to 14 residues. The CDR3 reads CASSLPQGNQPQHF. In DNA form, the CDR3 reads TGTGCCAGCAGTTTGCCTCAGGGTAATCAGCCCCAGCATTTT.

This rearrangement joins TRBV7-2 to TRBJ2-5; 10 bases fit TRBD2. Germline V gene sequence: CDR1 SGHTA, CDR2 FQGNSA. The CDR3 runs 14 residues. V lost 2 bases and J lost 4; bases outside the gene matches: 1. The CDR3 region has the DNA TGTGCCAGCAGCTTAAGACTAGCGGGAGAGACCCAGTACTTC. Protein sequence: CASSLRLAGETQYF.

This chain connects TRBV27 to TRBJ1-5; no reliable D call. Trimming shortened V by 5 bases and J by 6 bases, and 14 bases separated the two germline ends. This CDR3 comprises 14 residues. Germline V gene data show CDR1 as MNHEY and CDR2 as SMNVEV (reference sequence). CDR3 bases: TGTGCCAGCAGTCCGGGGAATTACGGTCAGCCCCAGCATTTT. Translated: CASSPGNYGQPQHF.

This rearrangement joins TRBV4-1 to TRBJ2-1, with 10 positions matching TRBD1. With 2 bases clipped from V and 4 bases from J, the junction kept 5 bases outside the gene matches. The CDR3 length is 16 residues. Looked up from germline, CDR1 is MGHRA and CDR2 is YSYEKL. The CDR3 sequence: CASSQWEGQGYNEQFF. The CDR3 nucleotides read TGCGCCAGCAGCCAATGGGAGGGACAGGGGTACAATGAGCAGTTCTTC.

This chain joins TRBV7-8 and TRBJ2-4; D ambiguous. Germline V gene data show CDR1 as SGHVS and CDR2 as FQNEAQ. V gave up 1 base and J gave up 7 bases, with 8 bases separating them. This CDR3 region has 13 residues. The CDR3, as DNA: TGTGCCAGCAGCTTAGATCCGGGTAACATTCAGTACTTC. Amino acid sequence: CASSLDPGNIQYF.

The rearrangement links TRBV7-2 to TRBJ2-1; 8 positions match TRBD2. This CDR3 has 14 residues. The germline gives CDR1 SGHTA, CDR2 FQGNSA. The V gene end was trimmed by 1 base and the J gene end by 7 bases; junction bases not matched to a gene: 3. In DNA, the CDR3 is TGTGCCAGCAGCTTAGTCGGGAGGGGTAATGAGCAGTTCTTC. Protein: CASSLVGRGNEQFF.